This T cell receptor (beta chain) was retrieved from a study of T cell clusters in autoimmune cytopenias. Study overall: A median of approximately 47,000 TRB reads per sample yielded a median roughly 2,500 distinct clonotypes.

Each sample's input was 200 to 300 ng genomic DNA, 40,000 or so genome equivalents. Germline loops: CDR1 LNHDA, CDR2 SQIVND (reference sequence). The CDR3 has 16 amino acids. Study-wide points: TRB repertoire shifts in secondary cytopenia and chronic lymphocytic leukemia mostly reflected lymphoma, not autoimmunity. Comparing secondary cytopenia with chronic lymphocytic leukemia showed no cluster-lack signature, apparently masked by lymphoma repertoire.

A remark on this clonotype: Its antigen is unidentified.

TRB was amplified by touch-down multiplex PCR, primer pools A and B combined. TCRdb re-called the multiplex PCR reads and shows each CDR3 protein once, DNA omitted. This sample contains about 6,300 distinct CDR3 sequences. The data were also submitted as part of a second study, on T cell repertoires in aging, cancer and after chemotherapy. As reported in that work: Median generation probability rose over the chemotherapy interval in each cancer cohort, suggesting rebound thymic output.

Sequencing was done on a sample of peripheral blood. V and J are TRBV19 and TRBJ1-5; no DNA is available, so the TRBD1 call from TCRdb remains unchecked. The clonotype originates from a human donor in good health. CDR3 loop: CASSIGQQGVNQPQHF.